This TCR beta chain was identified during a study of response to subunit inactivated influenza vaccine. Concerning this clonotype itself: Its antigen remains unidentified.

TCRdb itself ran the RT-PCR reads through MiXCR, one entry per CDR3 protein. The sample lists under 950,000 distinct CDR3 sequences, around 20% seen once, with 9.5% to 13% in the top ten. The V gene end was trimmed by 5 bases and the J gene end by 3 bases; junction bases not matched to a gene: 2. CDR3 length: 15 residues. In germline, CDR1 is SEHNR, CDR2 FQNEAQ (reference sequence). Study findings and constraints: Only a handful of new T cells, the authors suggested, are recruited with each seasonal influenza vaccination.

The receptor was isolated from a man in his fifties who received an inactivated influenza vaccine. The sample was PBMCs from blood, taken roughly 5 days after vaccination. The V call is TRBV7-9, the J call TRBJ1-3; TRBD1 agrees at 12 bases. CDR3 residues: CASSRDRGLGNTIYF. The CDR3 bases are TGTGCCAGCAGCAGGGACAGGGGGCTTGGAAACACCATATATTTT. Drawing the rest from reference TRBV7-9 and TRBJ1-3, the complete variable domain is DTGVSQNPRHKITKRGQNVTFRCDPISEHNRLYWYRQTLGQGPEFLTYFQNEAQLEKSRLLSDRFSAERPKGSFSTLEIQRTEQGDSAMYLCASSRDRGLGNTIYFGEGSWLTVV.